Listed below are T cell receptor beta chains from one sample, sequenced in a study of radiotherapy plus CTLA-4 blockade in lung cancer. The assay was immunoSEQ multiplex PCR, and TCRdb's table has in-frame clones only and misses some. The repertoire holds about 97,000 clones, with about four fifths as singletons. Sample: peripheral blood, taken from a patient treated with radiotherapy plus ipilimumab. These receptors were obtained from a human donor with non-small cell lung cancer who had a partial response to radiotherapy plus ipilimumab. Some clones in this sample may be carry-over from other donors' samples. Both conserved end residues are part of each CDR3. The D gene is left open where the match is weak. The size entry is marked missing in some rows and otherwise reads once, few, many or a size class.

TGTGCCAGTAGTATACTGAACACCGGGGAGCTGTTTTTT	CASSILNTGELFF	NA	NA	TRBJ2-2	TRBV19
TGTGCCAGCAAGGGGGGGGGTAATCAGCCCCAGCATTTT	CASKGGGNQPQHF	NA	NA	TRBJ1-5	TRBV2
TGTGCCAGCAGCTTAAAAGGGGGGGGATCACCCCTCCACTTT	CASSLKGGGSPLHF	NA	NA	TRBJ1-6	TRBV7-9
TGTGCCAGCAGCTTATCGGGAGGGGACACCTACGAGCAGTACTTC	CASSLSGGDTYEQYF	NA	TRBD2	TRBJ2-7	TRBV7-2
TGTGCCTGGAGCCGTCGCGGGAGGTCAGATACGCAGTATTTT	CAWSRRGRSDTQYF	NA	TRBD2	TRBJ2-3	TRBV30
TGTGCCAGCAGACAGGGCTATAACACCGGGGAGCTGTTTTTT	CASRQGYNTGELFF	NA	NA	TRBJ2-2	TRBV2
TGTGCCAGCAGTTACTCGCGGGGCCCGTATGAAAAACTGTTTTTT	CASSYSRGPYEKLFF	NA	NA	TRBJ1-4	TRBV6-5
TGTGCCAGCAGTGGGGACAGGGGGCTTGCTGGGGCCAACGTCCTGACTTTC	CASSGDRGLAGANVLTF	few	TRBD1	TRBJ2-6	TRBV25-1
TGTGCCTGGAGTACAGGGTTCCGTGACACTGAAGCTTTCTTT	CAWSTGFRDTEAFF	NA	NA	TRBJ1-1	TRBV30
TGTGCCAGCAGCGTAGAACCGGGAGGCTTCCTTAATGAGCAGTTCTTC	CASSVEPGGFLNEQFF	NA	TRBD2	TRBJ2-1	TRBV9
TGTGCCAGCAGCCTGACTAGCGGGGGGGCCGGGGAGCTGTTTTTT	CASSLTSGGAGELFF	NA	TRBD2	TRBJ2-2	TRBV7-2
TGTGCCAGCAGCTCCCGGACTAGCGAGTACAATGAGCAGTTCTTC	CASSSRTSEYNEQFF	NA	TRBD2	TRBJ2-1	TRBV7-3
TGTGCCAGCAGTTTAGCTGCTAGCTACGCGGCGCCGACCCAGTACTTC	CASSLAASYAAPTQYF	NA	NA	TRBJ2-5	TRBV28
TGTGCCAGCTCACAGAAAGTAGATCCGGTCTCCTTATCTGGAAACACCATATATTTT	CASSQKVDPVSLSGNTIYF	once	NA	TRBJ1-3	TRBV18
TGTGCCAGCAGCTTGGGGTTCAGGCAAGAGACCCAGTACTTC	CASSLGFRQETQYF	NA	NA	TRBJ2-5	TRBV5-4
TGTGCCAGTAGTATAGCGGCGGGGTTTGGCACCGGGGAGCTGTTTTTT	CASSIAAGFGTGELFF	NA	NA	TRBJ2-2	TRBV19
TGTGCCAGCAGCTCCCCAGGTCAGGTGTTGGGCACAGATACGCAGTATTTT	CASSSPGQVLGTDTQYF	NA	NA	TRBJ2-3	TRBV5-6
TGTGCCAGCTCACGGACAGGCGAACGCTATGGCTACACCTTC	CASSRTGERYGYTF	NA	TRBD1	TRBJ1-2	TRBV18
TGTGCCAGCAGCTTAGAGGCGGCCTACGAGCAGTACTTC	CASSLEAAYEQYF	NA	NA	TRBJ2-7	TRBV7-2
TGTGCCAGCAGCTTAGAGTACGGGTCCTACGAGCAGTACTTC	CASSLEYGSYEQYF	NA	NA	TRBJ2-7	TRBV7-2
TGTGCCAGCAGCTTAGAAGCCCCCAGGTCACCCCTCCACTTT	CASSLEAPRSPLHF	NA	NA	TRBJ1-6	TRBV7-2
TGCGCCAGCAGCAGGGACAGGGGGCCCTCCGAGAGCACTGAAGCTTTCTTT	CASSRDRGPSESTEAFF	NA	TRBD1	TRBJ1-1	TRBV5-1
TGTGCCTGGAGCCGCAGGAACACTGAAGCTTTCTTT	CAWSRRNTEAFF	NA	NA	TRBJ1-1	TRBV30
TGTGCCAGCAGCTTAGGGCAGGGGGGATATGAAAAACTGTTTTTT	CASSLGQGGYEKLFF	NA	TRBD1	TRBJ1-4	TRBV7-6
NA	CASSLVGVGAGPFF	NA	NA	TRBJ1-1	TRBV28
TGTGCCAGCAGCTTGGTGGGAGGCTACGAGCAGTACTTC	CASSLVGGYEQYF	NA	NA	TRBJ2-7	TRBV7-8
TGCAGCGTTACAGGGTCGGCTGGCTACACCTTC	CSVTGSAGYTF	few	NA	TRBJ1-2	TRBV29-1
TGTGCCACCAGCGGAGGGACTAGCGGATACAATGAGCAGTTCTTC	CATSGGTSGYNEQFF	NA	TRBD2	TRBJ2-1	TRBV15
TGTGCCAGCAGTGACTGGGGAGAAGGAAACACCATATATTTT	CASSDWGEGNTIYF	NA	NA	TRBJ1-3	TRBV6-1
TGTGCCAGCAGTTACTCGGGTGTACAGCCCCACACCTTC	CASSYSGVQPHTF	once	NA	TRBJ1-2	TRBV6-6
TGTGCCAGCAGCCACGGTGGACTAGCGGGACTTAGGGACACCGGGGAGCTGTTTTTT	CASSHGGLAGLRDTGELFF	NA	TRBD2	TRBJ2-2	TRBV7-6
TGTGCCAGCAGCCAAGATCCGGGTGCCGGGGAGCTGTTTTTT	CASSQDPGAGELFF	NA	NA	TRBJ2-2	TRBV4-2
TGTGCCTGGAGTGTAAACAGGGACCTGGGCTACACCTTC	CAWSVNRDLGYTF	NA	NA	TRBJ1-2	TRBV30
TGTGCCAGCAGCCACCGCCTAGCGGGAGACCCTCCAGATACGCAGTATTTT	CASSHRLAGDPPDTQYF	NA	TRBD2	TRBJ2-3	TRBV4-2
TGTGCCACCAGAAGGAGGGGCGGGACAGGGGAGACCCAGTACTTC	CATRRRGGTGETQYF	NA	TRBD1	TRBJ2-5	TRBV15
TGTGCCAGCAGTTTAACCCCGCCAGGGTACTCTGGAAACACCATATATTTT	CASSLTPPGYSGNTIYF	once	NA	TRBJ1-3	TRBV27
TGTGCCAGCAGTCTAAGGACTAGCGGGGGGGCCGGGGAGCTGTTTTTT	CASSLRTSGGAGELFF	NA	TRBD2	TRBJ2-2	TRBV2
TGTGCCAGCAGTCCATCTAGCTGGAGCACAGATACGCAGTATTTT	CASSPSSWSTDTQYF	NA	NA	TRBJ2-3	TRBV27
TGTGCCAGCAGCGTAGGGGGCGCCGGGGGGGACAATGAGCAGTTCTTC	CASSVGGAGGDNEQFF	NA	TRBD2	TRBJ2-1	TRBV9
TGTGCCAGCAGCTTGAGGCAGGGCCGCCTGTTAGGCTACACCTTC	CASSLRQGRLLGYTF	NA	NA	TRBJ1-2	TRBV5-4
TGTGCCAGCAGTTTAGTTGCGGGTTACGAGCAGTACTTC	CASSLVAGYEQYF	NA	NA	TRBJ2-7	TRBV27
TGTGCCAGCAGCGTAGGGTCGGCGGGGAATTCACCCCTCCACTTT	CASSVGSAGNSPLHF	NA	NA	TRBJ1-6	TRBV9
TGTGCCAGCAGCCTGGGGACAGGTGCTGAAAAACTGTTTTTT	CASSLGTGAEKLFF	NA	TRBD1	TRBJ1-4	TRBV5-5
TGTGCCAGCAGCTTGAGTCAGGGGGGAACCGGGGAGCTGTTTTTT	CASSLSQGGTGELFF	few	NA	TRBJ2-2	TRBV11-3
TGTGCCAGCAGCTTGCAAGAGGCGGAGCAGCCCCAGCATTTT	CASSLQEAEQPQHF	NA	NA	TRBJ1-5	TRBV7-6
TGTGCCAGCAGCCAGGGGGCAAACTCTGGAAACACCATATATTTT	CASSQGANSGNTIYF	NA	TRBD1	TRBJ1-3	TRBV7-9
TGTGCCAGCAGTAGGGACAGGGGAGAGACCCAGTACTTC	CASSRDRGETQYF	NA	TRBD1	TRBJ2-5	TRBV6-4
TGCGCCAGCAGCTCGGGACTAGCGGCAGGCACCTACAATGAGCAGTTCTTC	CASSSGLAAGTYNEQFF	once	TRBD2	TRBJ2-1	TRBV5-1
TGTGCCAGCAGCCCTAGGGGGGGGAGCGGGAGAACAGATACGCAGTATTTT	CASSPRGGSGRTDTQYF	NA	TRBD2	TRBJ2-3	TRBV9
TGTGCCAGCAGCCGCCGGGACAGGGTCTATGGCTACACCTTC	CASSRRDRVYGYTF	many	TRBD1	TRBJ1-2	TRBV11-3
TGTGCCAGCAGCTTAGTAACGGAGGGAGAGCAGTACTTC	CASSLVTEGEQYF	NA	NA	TRBJ2-7	TRBV11-2
TGTGCCAGCAGTATAATATCTAGAGGACTAGCGGGAACAGAGACCCAGTACTTC	CASSIISRGLAGTETQYF	once	TRBD2	TRBJ2-5	TRBV28
TGTGCCAGCAGCTGGGGGAGGGACAATCAGCCCCAGCATTTT	CASSWGRDNQPQHF	NA	NA	TRBJ1-5	TRBV5-6
TGTGCCAGCTCCCTGGGAAGGGGAGAGACCCAGTACTTC	CASSLGRGETQYF	NA	NA	TRBJ2-5	TRBV2
TGTGCCAGCAGTTTGAAGGACAGGGGGATATACGAGCAGTACTTC	CASSLKDRGIYEQYF	NA	TRBD1	TRBJ2-7	TRBV27
TGTGCCAGCAGCCCCGCCCGGGGTCGCCAAGAGACCCAGTACTTC	CASSPARGRQETQYF	NA	NA	TRBJ2-5	TRBV7-2
TGTGCCAGCAGGGCCGGGACACAGCGAAGATGGGGCTACACCTTC	CASRAGTQRRWGYTF	once	NA	TRBJ1-2	TRBV27
TGTGCCAGTAGTATCTGGACTAGCGGAAATGGTGAGCAGTTCTTC	CASSIWTSGNGEQFF	NA	TRBD2	TRBJ2-1	TRBV19
TGTGCCAGTAGTTATCCGGAGACCTCTGGAAACACCATATATTTT	CASSYPETSGNTIYF	NA	NA	TRBJ1-3	TRBV19
TGCGCCAGTCTACTAGCGGGGGATAGGAATGAGCAGTTCTTC	CASLLAGDRNEQFF	NA	TRBD2	TRBJ2-1	TRBV10-2